The 12 T cell receptor beta chains below come from one sample, sequenced in a study of blood T cell repertoires in COVID-19. The protocol was immunoSEQ multiplex PCR, while the TCRdb copy is restricted to in-frame clones and leaves out a portion. The table lists 110,000 or so clones, roughly 81% of them singletons, with over 9.5% in the top ten. The sequenced sample was peripheral blood. The receptors originated from a human donor in a cohort sampled during active COVID-19.

The sample holds one count of this clone. CDR3 loop: CASSPDRGLAGYNEQFF. CDR3 bases: TGTGCCAGCAGTCCCGACCGGGGACTAGCGGGTTACAATGAGCAGTTCTTC. The genes are TRBV7-2 and TRBJ2-1, with TRBD2 matching 12 bases. CDR1 SGHTA and CDR2 FQGNSA come from the germline V gene. The CDR3 has 17 amino acids. With 6 bases clipped from V and 4 bases from J, the junction kept 10 bases outside the gene matches.

This rearrangement joins TRBV9 to TRBJ1-5; TRBD1 aligns across 10 bases. This CDR3 has 16 residues. Germline lookup yields CDR1 SGDLS and CDR2 YYNGEE. V dropped 0 bases and J dropped 7; count of bases not matched to a gene: 7. This chain's CDR3 is CASSVGGTGVGQPQHF. CDR3 DNA: TGTGCCAGCAGCGTAGGAGGGACAGGGGTGGGACAGCCCCAGCATTTT.

Only a few counts were recorded for this clone. The chain couples TRBV13 to TRBJ2-7, with 11 bases that match TRBD1. Germline CDR1 is PRHDT and CDR2 is FYEKMQ (reference sequence). J gave up 2 bases and V 5 bases, and 2 bases lay outside the gene matches. The CDR3 covers 14 residues. CDR3 residues: CASSKGQGAYEQYF. DNA for the CDR3: TGTGCCAGCAGCAAGGGACAGGGGGCCTACGAGCAGTACTTC.

The V gene is TRBV4-3, the J gene TRBJ2-7; D not resolved. Germline assignment: CDR1 LGHNA and CDR2 YSLEER. CDR3 length: 13 amino acids. Trimming took off 0 bases at V and 3 bases at J, with 6 bases between the two ends. CDR3 residues: CASSQDTRYEQYF. The CDR3 nucleotides read TGCGCCAGCAGCCAAGATACACGCTACGAGCAGTACTTC.

The chain combines TRBV7-7 with TRBJ2-7, with D possibly TRBD2 on 5 matching bases. Germline assignment: CDR1 SSHAT and CDR2 FNYEAQ (reference sequence). There are 14 residues in the CDR3. The CDR3 is CASALLRDSYEQYF. The CDR3 DNA follows: TGTGCTAGCGCCCTCCTACGGGATAGCTACGAGCAGTACTTC.

This clone has more than one count but fewer than ten. The rearrangement links TRBV10-2 to TRBJ2-7; D might be TRBD2 (6 bases). V was clipped by 3 bases and J by 3 bases, with 12 bases between them. CDR1 is WSHSY, CDR2 SAAADI, per germline. The CDR3 is made up of 14 amino acids. The chain's CDR3 is CASSDGNSGYEQYF. In DNA, the CDR3 is TGCGCCAGCAGTGACGGTAATAGCGGCTACGAGCAGTACTTC.

The rearrangement uses TRBV4-3 and TRBJ2-7; 12 nucleotides line up with TRBD2. CDR1 is LGHNA, CDR2 YSLEER, per germline. The CDR3 runs to 18 residues. V was pared by 1 base and J by 5 bases, with 12 bases of the junction left unmatched. In DNA, the CDR3 is TGCGCCAGCAGCCAAGGGCCCTCACTAGCGGGAGGCATAAACGAGCAGTACTTC. It specifies CASSQGPSLAGGINEQYF.

This clone has only one observation. Mismatch with germline at one junction end may stem from a read error. This CDR3 reads CASSKDRGLKTQYF. The DNA for the CDR3 is TGTGCCAGCAGCAAAGACAGGGGGCTTAAGACCCAGTACTTC. The chain recombines TRBV4-2 with TRBJ2-5; TRBD1 matches 10 bases. This CDR3 spans 14 amino acids. CDR1 and CDR2 (germline): LGHNA, YNFKEQ.

This chain joins TRBV16 and TRBJ1-5; TRBD1 matches 8 bases. CDR1 is KGHSY and CDR2 is FQNENV in the germline V gene. V dropped 8 bases and J dropped 3; count of bases not matched to a gene: 12. The CDR3 extends over 16 amino acids. CDR3 sequence: CASCRTGRGDNQPQHF. The DNA for the CDR3 is TGTGCCAGCTGTCGGACAGGGAGGGGGGACAATCAGCCCCAGCATTTT.

This clone was picked up one time. The chain combines TRBV28 with TRBJ2-7; TRBD2 aligns across 7 bases. The CDR3 covers 13 residues. Germline V CDR1 and CDR2: MDHEN, SYDVKM. J gave up 5 bases and V 7 bases, and 8 bases lay outside the gene matches. The CDR3: CASTPGGINEQYF. CDR3 nucleotide sequence: TGTGCCAGCACCCCCGGGGGGATCAACGAGCAGTACTTC. Looking up the rest from reference TRBV28 and TRBJ2-7 gives the full variable domain: DVKVTQSSRYLVKRTGEKVFLECVQDMDHENMFWYRQDPGLGLRLIYFSYDVKMKEKGDIPEGYSVSREKKERFSLILESASTNQTSMYLCASTPGGINEQYFGPGTRLTVT.

The DNA of the CDR3 is TGTGCCAGCAGTAGGACAGGGTACGAGCAGTACTTC. It yields the protein CASSRTGYEQYF. The chain combines TRBV2 with TRBJ2-7, with 8 bases aligning to TRBD1. The germline CDR1 and CDR2 sequences are SNHLY and FYNNEI. CDR3 size: 12 residues. The junction had 1 base not matched to a gene; V was cut back by 5 bases and J by 4 bases.

The chain carries TRBV5-5 and TRBJ2-7; 8 bases fit TRBD1. Per the germline V gene, CDR1 is SGHKS and CDR2 is YYEKEE (reference sequence). Trimming took 2 bases from V and 2 from J; bases not matched to a gene: 6. The CDR3 is 15 amino acids. CDR3 DNA sequence: TGTGCCAGCAGCTTCCAGGGGACAGGAGCCTACGAGCAGTACTTC. It encodes CASSFQGTGAYEQYF.